The 23 T cell receptor beta chains given below trace back to one sample, sequenced in a study of CD8+ T cells in alopecia areata. Described treatment: oral pan-JAK inhibitor, 5-10 mg twice daily. RNA was extracted and reverse transcribed into cDNA as the sequencing template. The repertoire was sequenced with immunoSEQ multiplex PCR; TCRdb's copy has only in-frame clones and lacks some. The table includes 190,000 or so clones, around 50% detected once. Specimen: CD8+ T cells sorted from blood, collected at week 24, from a patient treated with tofacitinib. These receptors were collected from a human donor with alopecia areata.

The chain joins TRBV5-6 to TRBJ1-5, with D hard to call. The V end lost 1 base, the J end lost 4 bases, and 3 bases lay between the germline ends. CDR3 length equals 12 residues. Germline V gene sequence: CDR1 SGHDT, CDR2 YYEEEE. CDR3 DNA: TGTGCCAGCAGCTTGTGGAATCAGCCCCAGCATTTT. It yields the protein CASSLWNQPQHF.

The chain uses TRBV30 and TRBJ1-1, with 11 positions matching TRBD1. Germline CDR1 is GTSNPN and CDR2 is SVGIG (reference sequence). The junction had 8 bases not matched to a gene; V was cut back by 2 bases and J by 6 bases. The CDR3 contains 15 residues. The CDR3 DNA reads as TGTGCCTGGAGTCAACTGGGACAGGGGGTCCCTGAAGCTTTCTTT. Translated: CAWSQLGQGVPEAFF.

The genes are TRBV20-1 and TRBJ2-5, with unresolved D. V was clipped by 6 bases and J by 5 bases, with 7 bases between them. The V gene's germline CDR1 is DFQATT and CDR2 SNEGSKA (reference sequence). CDR3 length: 10 residues. CDR3 protein: CSAPKETQYF. In DNA form, the CDR3 reads TGCAGTGCCCCGAAGGAGACCCAGTACTTC.

This clone has only a few counts. V is TRBV11-3 and J is TRBJ2-1, with D perhaps matching TRBD1 (6 bases). CDR1 and CDR2 from the germline V gene are SGHNT and YENEEA. V was shortened by 0 bases and J by 5 bases, with 14 bases between the two germline ends. This CDR3 contains 16 residues. CDR3 region: CASSLDWAGVDNEQFF. The CDR3 nucleotides are TGTGCCAGCAGCTTAGATTGGGCAGGGGTGGACAATGAGCAGTTCTTC.

This clone appeared a few times. The chain has TRBV29-1 and TRBJ2-1, with D maybe TRBD2 (6 bases). V was cut by 6 bases and J by 8 bases, with 20 bases left in between. This CDR3 has 14 amino acids. Germline assignment: CDR1 SQVTM and CDR2 ANQGSEA. CDR3 coding DNA: TGCAGCGTGCCCAGGCTAGCGTGGGAGCATGAGCAGTTCTTC. It is translated as CSVPRLAWEHEQFF.

This clone was counted a few times. Within the sample, other DNA sequences also encode this same CDR3. The chain recombines TRBV4-1 with TRBJ2-2; 9 positions agree with TRBD1. The germline V gene encodes CDR1 MGHRA and CDR2 YSYEKL. The CDR3 extends over 15 amino acids. V lost 4 bases to trimming and J lost 5 bases; unmatched junction nucleotides: 5. The CDR3 sequence: CASSPRTGVTGELFF. CDR3 coding DNA: TGCGCCAGCAGCCCTAGGACAGGGGTGACCGGGGAGCTGTTTTTT.

This chain links TRBV9 with TRBJ2-3; no clear D gene. Per the germline V gene, CDR1 is SGDLS and CDR2 is YYNGEE. This CDR3 has 15 residues. Between the trimmed V and J ends, which lost 0 bases and 1 base, there was a span of 9 bases. The chain's CDR3 is CASSVVGAGTDTQYF. The CDR3 region has the DNA TGTGCCAGCAGCGTAGTCGGCGCGGGCACAGATACGCAGTATTTT.

The sample holds a few counts of this clone. The chain links TRBV29-1 to TRBJ1-2; 10 bases line up with TRBD1. Trimming took 2 bases from V and 1 from J; bases not matched to a gene: 4. There are 15 residues in the CDR3. Germline V gives CDR1 SQVTM, CDR2 ANQGSEA. The CDR3 here is CSVELGQGINYGYTF. CDR3 coding DNA: TGCAGCGTTGAACTGGGACAGGGGATTAACTATGGCTACACCTTC.

This clone was found once. This chain links TRBV29-1 with TRBJ1-4; no definite D call. There are 15 residues in the CDR3. Trimming cost V 4 bases and J 3 bases, with 15 bases left between them. The germline CDR1 and CDR2 sequences are SQVTM and ANQGSEA. Here the CDR3 DNA reads TGCAGCGTTGTTGGGGAGGATAGAGCTAATGAAAAACTGTTTTTT. Protein: CSVVGEDRANEKLFF.

The V gene is TRBV2, the J gene TRBJ1-2; D unresolved. Trimming took off 3 bases at V and 2 bases at J, with 10 bases between the two ends. Germline CDR1 and CDR2: SNHLY and FYNNEI. This CDR3 has 14 amino acids. CDR3 DNA sequence: TGTGCCAGCAGTGAGATACGGAAGAACTATGGCTACACCTTC. The encoded protein is CASSEIRKNYGYTF.

The chain links TRBV5-1 to TRBJ2-7; D remains unclear. Trimming took 0 bases from V and 7 from J, leaving 26 bases between them. Germline-derived CDR1 and CDR2 are SGHRS and YFSETQ. The CDR3 consists of 18 residues. Here the CDR3 reads CASSLESWGYYLMREQYF. DNA of the CDR3: TGCGCCAGCAGCTTGGAATCATGGGGATACTACCTCATGAGGGAGCAGTACTTC.

The rearrangement uses TRBV9 and TRBJ2-1; D gene uncertain. CDR1 SGDLS and CDR2 YYNGEE come from the germline V gene. The V end was cut by 0 bases, the J end by 5 bases, with 12 bases between. The CDR3 length is 15 residues. The CDR3 sequence is CASSVGPKPNNEQFF. For the CDR3, the DNA is TGTGCCAGCAGCGTAGGTCCAAAGCCTAACAATGAGCAGTTCTTC.

This clone has a handful of counts. The chain carries TRBV27 and TRBJ2-1; D uncertain. V was shortened by 6 bases and J by 4 bases, with 13 bases between the two germline ends. The CDR3 loop spans 14 amino acids. Germline V gene lookup returns CDR1 MNHEY and CDR2 SMNVEV (reference sequence). The CDR3 DNA reads as TGTGCCAGCAGCGCCGGGCCGCGGTACAATGAGCAGTTCTTC. This sequence encodes CASSAGPRYNEQFF.

The chain has TRBV7-9 and TRBJ2-7; D is unresolved. Germline-derived CDR1 and CDR2 are SEHNR and FQNEAQ (reference sequence). CDR3 length: 14 amino acids. V was pared by 7 bases and J by 3 bases, with 16 bases between. Here the CDR3 DNA reads TGTGCCAGCAACCTCGGCGGTGAATACTACGAGCAGTACTTC. Its translation: CASNLGGEYYEQYF.

The chain combines TRBV4-1 with TRBJ2-5, with 8 bases aligning to TRBD2. Germline V gene sequence: CDR1 MGHRA, CDR2 YSYEKL. This CDR3 contains 16 residues. With 2 bases clipped from V and 2 bases from J, the junction kept 7 bases outside the gene matches. CDR3 sequence: CASSQPREGTQETQYF. As DNA, the CDR3 is TGCGCCAGCAGCCAACCTCGGGAGGGGACACAAGAGACCCAGTACTTC.

The chain links TRBV10-3 to TRBJ2-3; D tentatively reads TRBD1 or TRBD2 (5 bases each). Trimming removed 7 bases from V and 5 bases from J, with 13 bases in between. This CDR3 is 13 amino acids long. Germline V gene lookup returns CDR1 ENHRY and CDR2 SYGVKD. The CDR3 loop reads CAITNTGLDTQYF. CDR3 DNA: TGTGCCATCACGAATACGGGGCTAGATACGCAGTATTTT.

Worth noting for this clone: Other DNA sequences within the sample encode an identical CDR3. The chain has TRBV2 and TRBJ2-5; no clear D gene. Trimming stripped 6 bases from V and 5 bases from J, with 7 bases between. Germline V gene data show CDR1 as SNHLY and CDR2 as FYNNEI. CDR3 size: 11 residues. The DNA of the CDR3 is TGTGCCAGCAGGGGTCGGGAGACCCAGTACTTC. Protein product: CASRGRETQYF.

The chain employs TRBV10-3 and TRBJ1-2, with D hard to call. V was clipped by 3 bases and J by 5 bases, with 7 bases between them. Per germline, CDR1 ENHRY and CDR2 SYGVKD. CDR3 length: 12 amino acids. The CDR3 DNA follows: TGTGCCATCAGTGATTCAGGATATGGCTACACCTTC. It specifies CAISDSGYGYTF.

The chain employs TRBV13 and TRBJ2-6; possibly TRBD1 for D (6 bases). The CDR3 is made up of 19 amino acids. Trimming removed 1 base at V and 1 base at J, with 17 bases between. Per germline, CDR1 PRHDT and CDR2 FYEKMQ (reference sequence). The CDR3 is CASSLERDTTGSGANVLTF. In DNA, the CDR3 is TGTGCCAGCAGCTTAGAAAGGGACACAACTGGTTCTGGGGCCAACGTCCTGACTTTC.

Points on this clone: This sample also contains other DNA sequences that code for the same CDR3. The chain recombines TRBV15 with TRBJ1-6; D gene unclear. Germline assignment: CDR1 LNHNV and CDR2 YYDKDF (reference sequence). Deletions cut 0 bases from V and 9 bases from J, with 6 bases between. The CDR3 is 13 amino acids. CDR3 DNA: TGTGCCACCAGCAGAGATCGTGGTTCACCCCTCCACTTT. Encoded protein: CATSRDRGSPLHF.

This clone was picked up a small number of times. The chain uses TRBV29-1 and TRBJ2-3; D not resolved. The CDR3 runs 13 residues. Germline CDR1 SQVTM, CDR2 ANQGSEA. V was clipped by 3 bases and J by 0 bases, with 7 bases between them. CDR3 region: CSVDYGSTDTQYF. The CDR3 nucleotides read TGCAGCGTTGACTACGGTAGCACAGATACGCAGTATTTT.

The chain combines TRBV6-5 with TRBJ1-4; no firm D call. The CDR3 covers 14 residues. V was trimmed by 6 bases and J by 5 bases, leaving 13 bases between them. Germline CDR1 MNHEY, CDR2 SVGAGI. The CDR3 DNA is TGTGCCAGCAGCCCCGGACGGCCAAATGAAAAACTGTTTTTT. This sequence encodes CASSPGRPNEKLFF.

This chain connects TRBV5-1 to TRBJ1-1, with D possibly TRBD1 on 5 matching bases. The germline V gene has CDR1 SGHRS and CDR2 YFSETQ. This CDR3 contains 15 residues. The V end lost 4 bases, the J end lost 0 bases, and 13 bases lay between the germline ends. The CDR3 nucleotides read TGCGCCAGCAGCCTCAACCGGGACCTGAACACTGAAGCTTTCTTT. Residues: CASSLNRDLNTEAFF.